This T cell receptor (beta chain) comes out of a study of blood T cell repertoires in COVID-19. In the study overall: Sources were T cells, B-cell-depleted T cells, or PBMCs; the material itself was cDNA or gDNA.

The germline CDR1 and CDR2 sequences are SEHNR and FQNEAQ (reference sequence). The length of the CDR3 is 15 residues. V was clipped by 5 bases and J by 2 bases, with 14 bases between them. Assay used: immunoSEQ multiplex PCR; TCRdb lists only in-frame clones, some missing. The sample holds about 200,000 clones; 65% to 90% are singletons and the top ten take about 4.5%. This sequence joins TRBV7-9 and TRBJ2-3; D perhaps matches TRBD2 (6 bases). Sequenced: peripheral blood. The clonotype originates from a man aged 50 or older with acute or convalescent COVID-19. CDR3 bases: TGTGCCAGCAGCCCCCGGGCGGGGCTCACAGATACGCAGTATTTT. Translated, it gives CASSPRAGLTDTQYF.